This T cell receptor (beta chain) came from a study of T cells expressing NK-cell markers. Study-level information: In sorted CD3+CD56+NKG2C+, CD3+CD56+NKG2C- and CD3+CD56-NKG2C+ T cells, TCR beta repertoires were obtained. Study-wide results and caveats: Nothing established the HCMV specificity of expanded NKG2C+ T cell clones. A few donors' CD3+CD56-NKG2C+ cells were dominated by the same clonotypes. In a group of 5 or 6 donors, dominant NKG2C+ clonotypes represented about 1.0-7.5% of CD8+ T cells.

TCRdb reprocessed the 5' RACE reads and reports one entry per CDR3 protein, with no DNA. This listing includes 350,000 to 400,000 distinct CDR3 sequences. About this clonotype itself: What it recognizes is unknown.

This clonotype originated in a woman between 45 and 65 years old in good health. Sequenced input: blood T cells: a sorted CD56 or NKG2C T cell subset, CD4+ or CD8+ T cells, or bulk PBMC T cells (not recorded which).

CDR3 residues: CASSFGTGTGRGETQYF. V gene TRBV5-4 combines with J gene TRBJ2-5; the TCRdb D gene call, TRBD1, has no DNA to confirm it. The V gene's germline CDR1 is SGHNT and CDR2 YYREEE (reference sequence). The CDR3 is 17 amino acids.